These T cell receptor beta chains were read from a single sample in a study of HIV-infected patients and healthy controls. MiXCR was run by TCRdb on the 5' RACE reads, yielding one entry per CDR3 protein. The profile shows tens of thousands of distinct CDR3 sequences, 15% to 20% of them singletons. Sequencing was done on a sample of CD4+ T cells from blood. The receptors were gathered from a human donor in good health. Each CDR3 is given with its conserved first and last residue. A D gene is named only where the DNA matches it firmly. Size is stated for part of the rows, as once, few or many counts, or as a class when the clone is expanded.

CASSSAGGPDNEQFF,TGTGCCAGCAGTTCGGCGGGAGGGCCTGACAATGAGCAGTTCTTC,TRBJ2-1,TRBV27,many,TRBD2
CASSQEVSVGNIQYF,TGTGCCAGCAGCCAAGAGGTCAGTGTCGGAAACATTCAGTACTTC,TRBJ2-4,TRBV4-2,few,NA
CASSLDNRRNYGYTF,TGTGCCAGCAGCTTAGACAACAGGCGTAACTATGGCTACACCTTC,TRBJ1-2,TRBV7-2,NA,NA
CASTPDRLNTEAFF,TGTGCCAGCACCCCCGACAGGTTGAACACTGAAGCTTTCTTT,TRBJ1-1,TRBV7-2,NA,NA
CSVEVAGVMNTEAFF,TGCAGCGTTGAAGTCGCAGGGGTTATGAACACTGAAGCTTTCTTT,TRBJ1-1,TRBV29-1,NA,NA
CASTNTGPHFLSSGNTIYF,TGTGCCAGTACAAACACCGGACCGCACTTCTTGTCCTCTGGAAACACCATATATTTT,TRBJ1-3,TRBV19,NA,NA
CASRHYRGEAFF,TGTGCCAGCAGGCATTACAGGGGTGAAGCTTTCTTT,TRBJ1-1,TRBV6-1,NA,TRBD1
CASSRDRGYYEQYF,TGTGCCAGCAGTCGGGACAGGGGGTACTACGAGCAGTACTTC,TRBJ2-7,TRBV2,few,TRBD1
CASSSAAGLLHEQYF,TGTGCCAGCAGCTCAGCCGCTGGGTTGTTGCACGAGCAGTACTTC,TRBJ2-7,TRBV7-2,few,NA
CASRMGSYNEQFF,TGTGCCAGCAGAATGGGTTCCTACAATGAGCAGTTCTTC,TRBJ2-1,TRBV6-1,few,NA
CASSLVGSSRLTDTQYF,TGTGCCAGCAGCTTAGTGGGCTCTAGCCGGTTGACAGATACGCAGTATTTT,TRBJ2-3,TRBV7-2,many,NA
CASSQDPTGVVEQYF,TGCGCCAGCAGCCAAGATCCGACAGGGGTGGTCGAGCAGTACTTC,TRBJ2-7,TRBV4-3,once,TRBD1
CSGSGGQDTQYF,TGCAGTGGATCGGGGGGCCAAGATACGCAGTATTTT,TRBJ2-3,TRBV20-1,many,NA
CASRRGDSGNTIYF,TGCGCCAGCAGGAGGGGAGACTCTGGAAACACCATATATTTT,TRBJ1-3,TRBV10-2,NA,NA
CASSYMGRVGYGYTF,TGTGCCAGCAGTTACATGGGCAGGGTAGGCTATGGCTACACCTTC,TRBJ1-2,TRBV6-5,NA,NA
CASSSGTSGGLNEQFF,TGTGCCAGCAGCTCAGGGACTAGCGGGGGTCTAAATGAGCAGTTCTTC,TRBJ2-1,TRBV9,NA,TRBD2
CASTGSGATDTQYF,TGCGCCAGCACGGGTAGCGGGGCCACAGATACGCAGTATTTT,TRBJ2-3,TRBV5-1,few,TRBD2
CASSLGSSRNIQYF,TGTGCCAGCAGTTTGGGGTCCAGTCGAAACATTCAGTACTTC,TRBJ2-4,TRBV6-2/TRBV6-3,NA,NA
CASSLVAGKAPLTDTQYF,TGTGCCAGCAGCTTGGTCGCGGGTAAGGCCCCGCTCACAGATACGCAGTATTTT,TRBJ2-3,TRBV5-4,NA,NA
CSAPLAGGPQATYNEQFF,TGCAGTGCTCCACTAGCGGGAGGGCCCCAAGCAACCTACAATGAGCAGTTCTTC,TRBJ2-1,TRBV20-1,NA,TRBD2
CASSQDTRVLNTEAFF,TGTGCCAGCAGCCAAGACACCAGGGTCCTGAACACTGAAGCTTTCTTT,TRBJ1-1,TRBV14,NA,NA
CAISDQTLNYGYTF,TGTGCCATCAGTGACCAGACACTTAACTATGGCTACACCTTC,TRBJ1-2,TRBV10-3,once,NA
CASRLESSGANVLTF,TGTGCCAGCAGGTTAGAGAGCTCTGGGGCCAACGTCCTGACTTTC,TRBJ2-6,TRBV2,many,NA
CASTEGGINTEAFF,TGCGCCAGCACGGAAGGGGGCATCAACACTGAAGCTTTCTTT,TRBJ1-1,TRBV5-1,NA,TRBD1
CASSLLQEQPQHF,TGTGCCAGCAGCTTATTACAGGAACAGCCCCAGCATTTT,TRBJ1-5,TRBV7-2,many,NA
CASSCYRESSYNSPLHF,TGTGCCAGCAGCTGCTACAGGGAGAGCTCCTATAATTCACCCCTCCACTTT,TRBJ1-6,TRBV5-7,many,NA
CSARGSGDYEQYF,TGCAGTGCTCGTGGTAGCGGGGATTACGAGCAGTACTTC,TRBJ2-7,TRBV20-1,NA,TRBD2
CASSLVVTGGEKLFF,TGTGCCAGCAGCTTGGTGGTAACAGGTGGTGAAAAACTGTTTTTT,TRBJ1-4,TRBV5-5,NA,NA
CASGLAPEGTQYF,TGTGCTAGTGGTCTTGCCCCCGAGGGGACCCAGTACTTC,TRBJ2-5,TRBV12-5,few,NA
CASRTWLTDGYTF,TGTGCCAGCAGGACCTGGTTGACCGATGGCTACACCTTC,TRBJ1-2,TRBV2,many,NA
CASGKTLDYEQYF,TGTGCCAGCGGAAAGACACTAGACTACGAGCAGTACTTC,TRBJ2-7,TRBV11-2,many,NA
CASSQRLESGDTQYF,TGTGCCAGCAGCCAACGGTTGGAATCCGGAGATACGCAGTATTTT,TRBJ2-3,TRBV2,NA,NA
CASSPGLAGAPDTQYF,TGTGCCAGCAGCCCTGGACTAGCGGGAGCCCCAGATACGCAGTATTTT,TRBJ2-3,TRBV11-2,NA,TRBD2
CASSIEAVEQYF,TGTGCCAGCAGTATTGAGGCGGTCGAGCAGTACTTC,TRBJ2-7,TRBV2,once,NA
CASTRSREKAFF,TGTGCCAGCACTCGGAGTCGAGAGAAAGCTTTCTTT,TRBJ1-1,TRBV13,few,NA
CASSLPFRLAGGDNEQFF,TGTGCCAGCAGCCTGCCCTTCCGACTAGCGGGGGGAGACAATGAGCAGTTCTTC,TRBJ2-1,TRBV5-6,many,TRBD2
CASSQQTGLAFKAFF,TGTGCCAGCAGCCAACAGACAGGTTTGGCGTTTAAAGCTTTCTTT,TRBJ1-1,TRBV3-1,many,NA
CATSDGTRHEAFF,TGTGCCACCAGTGATGGGACCCGGCACGAAGCTTTCTTT,TRBJ1-1,TRBV24-1,NA,NA
CSAREPGQSYGYTF,TGCAGTGCTAGAGAGCCGGGACAGAGCTATGGCTACACCTTC,TRBJ1-2,TRBV20-1,many,TRBD1
CASSLGQASQETQYF,TGTGCCAGCAGTTTAGGACAGGCCAGCCAAGAGACCCAGTACTTC,TRBJ2-5,TRBV12-3/TRBV12-4,few,NA
CASRTGQGRANTEAFF,TGTGCCAGCAGAACAGGACAGGGGAGGGCGAACACTGAAGCTTTCTTT,TRBJ1-1,TRBV6-5,NA,TRBD1
CASRRGDVGELFF,TGTGCCAGCAGGAGGGGGGATGTCGGGGAGCTGTTTTTT,TRBJ2-2,TRBV12-3/TRBV12-4,NA,NA